The text below deals with one T cell receptor beta chain. Authors' methods: Owing to the provision of junction-only sequences devoid of quality scores by immunoSEQ, filtering differed. The protocol was immunoSEQ multiplex PCR, while the TCRdb copy is restricted to in-frame clones and leaves out a portion. The DNA was the basis for D and trimming; V, J and clone size are from that table. The sample comprises 2 million to 2.5 million clones, roughly 94% of which are singletons, and 1.1% rests with the top ten. These data belong to a study of shared clonotypes between healthy human individuals. Naivety among CD8 cells was defined by CD45RO negativity and positive CCR7 selection, thereby excluding terminally differentiated effector memory CD45RA+ cells. J gave up 3 bases and V 3 bases, and 2 bases lay outside the gene matches. CDR1 is GTSNPN, CDR2 SVGIG, per germline (reference sequence). This CDR3 has 13 amino acids.

The TCR sequence derives from a man in his late teens or twenties in good health. Sequencing was performed on naive CD8+ T cells sorted from blood. The chain employs TRBV30 and TRBJ2-7; 10 positions match TRBD1. CDR3 residues: CAWSRTGGYEQYF. Here the CDR3 DNA reads TGTGCCTGGAGCCGGACAGGGGGCTACGAGCAGTACTTC.